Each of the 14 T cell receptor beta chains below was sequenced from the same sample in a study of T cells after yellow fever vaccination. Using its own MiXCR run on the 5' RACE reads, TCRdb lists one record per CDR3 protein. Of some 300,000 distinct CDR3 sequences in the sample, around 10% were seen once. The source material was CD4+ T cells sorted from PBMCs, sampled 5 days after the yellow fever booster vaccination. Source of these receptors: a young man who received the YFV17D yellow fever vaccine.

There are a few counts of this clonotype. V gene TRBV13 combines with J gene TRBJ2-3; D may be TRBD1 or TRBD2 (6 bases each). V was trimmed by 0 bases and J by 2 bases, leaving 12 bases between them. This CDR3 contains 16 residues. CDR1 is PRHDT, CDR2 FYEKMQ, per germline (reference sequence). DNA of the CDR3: TGTGCCAGCAGCTTAGGCCTCCGGGGGCTCACAGATACGCAGTATTTT. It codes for CASSLGLRGLTDTQYF.

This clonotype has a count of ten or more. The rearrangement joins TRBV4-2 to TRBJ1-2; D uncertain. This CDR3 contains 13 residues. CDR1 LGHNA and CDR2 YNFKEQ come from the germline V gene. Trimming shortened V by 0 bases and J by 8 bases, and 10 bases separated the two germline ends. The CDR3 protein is CASSQEAAGGYTF. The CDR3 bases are TGTGCCAGCAGCCAAGAAGCCGCGGGGGGCTACACCTTC.

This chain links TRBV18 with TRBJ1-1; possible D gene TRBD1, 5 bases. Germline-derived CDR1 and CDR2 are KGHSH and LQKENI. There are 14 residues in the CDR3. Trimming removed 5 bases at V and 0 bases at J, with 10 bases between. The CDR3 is CASSDSTMNTEAFF. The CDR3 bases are TGTGCCAGCTCAGACAGTACTATGAACACTGAAGCTTTCTTT.

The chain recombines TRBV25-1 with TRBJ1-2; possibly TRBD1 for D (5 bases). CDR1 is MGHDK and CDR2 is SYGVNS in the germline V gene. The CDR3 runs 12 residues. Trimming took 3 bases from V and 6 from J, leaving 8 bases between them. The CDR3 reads CASSDGGDGYTF. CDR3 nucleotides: TGTGCCAGCAGTGACGGAGGGGATGGCTACACCTTC.

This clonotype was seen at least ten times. Here the CDR3 DNA reads TGCAGTGCTAGTCAGGGGGCAGCTGAAAAACTGTTTTTT. It is translated as CSASQGAAEKLFF. The rearrangement uses TRBV20-1 and TRBJ1-4; TRBD1 matches at 8 bases. With 3 bases clipped from V and 7 bases from J, the junction kept 4 bases outside the gene matches. Germline CDR1 and CDR2: DFQATT and SNEGSKA (reference sequence). The CDR3 runs to 13 residues.

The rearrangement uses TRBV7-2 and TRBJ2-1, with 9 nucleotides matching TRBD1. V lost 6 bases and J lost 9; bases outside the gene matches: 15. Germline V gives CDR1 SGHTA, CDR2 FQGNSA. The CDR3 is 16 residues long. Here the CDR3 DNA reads TGTGCCAGCAGAGCTTCTTTCCGACAGGGGGGCAGTGAGCAGTTCTTC. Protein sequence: CASRASFRQGGSEQFF.

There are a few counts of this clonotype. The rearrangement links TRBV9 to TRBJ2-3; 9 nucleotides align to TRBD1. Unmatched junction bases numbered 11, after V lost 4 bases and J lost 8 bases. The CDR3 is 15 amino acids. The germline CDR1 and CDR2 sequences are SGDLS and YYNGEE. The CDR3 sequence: CASSPPGQGIGTQYF. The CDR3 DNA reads TGTGCCAGCAGCCCCCCGGGACAGGGAATTGGTACGCAGTATTTT.

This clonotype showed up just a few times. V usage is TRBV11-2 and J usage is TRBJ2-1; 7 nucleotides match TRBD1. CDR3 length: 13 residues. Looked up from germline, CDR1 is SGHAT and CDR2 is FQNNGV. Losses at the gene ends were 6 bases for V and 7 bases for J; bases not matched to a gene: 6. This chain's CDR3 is CASRSTGQNEQFF. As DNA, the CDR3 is TGTGCCAGCAGATCGACAGGGCAAAATGAGCAGTTCTTC.

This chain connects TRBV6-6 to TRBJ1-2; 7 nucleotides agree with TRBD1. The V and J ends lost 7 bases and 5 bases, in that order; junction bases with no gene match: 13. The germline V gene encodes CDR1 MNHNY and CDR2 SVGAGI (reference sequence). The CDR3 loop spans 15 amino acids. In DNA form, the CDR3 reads TGTGCCAGCACCCCCGACAGGGTTGTCCGGTATGGCTACACCTTC. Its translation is CASTPDRVVRYGYTF.

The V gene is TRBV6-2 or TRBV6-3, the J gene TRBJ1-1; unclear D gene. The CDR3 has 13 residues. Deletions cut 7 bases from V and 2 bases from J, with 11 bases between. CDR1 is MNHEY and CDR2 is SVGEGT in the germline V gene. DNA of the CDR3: TGTGCCAGCACCCCCGCAGGTAACACTGAAGCTTTCTTT. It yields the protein CASTPAGNTEAFF.

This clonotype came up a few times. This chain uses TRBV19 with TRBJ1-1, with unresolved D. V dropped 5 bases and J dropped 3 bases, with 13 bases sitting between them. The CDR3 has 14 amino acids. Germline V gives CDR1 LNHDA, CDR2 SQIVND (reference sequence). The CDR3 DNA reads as TGTGCCAGTAGTGTCCGGGCCGGGGACACTGAAGCTTTCTTT. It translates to CASSVRAGDTEAFF.

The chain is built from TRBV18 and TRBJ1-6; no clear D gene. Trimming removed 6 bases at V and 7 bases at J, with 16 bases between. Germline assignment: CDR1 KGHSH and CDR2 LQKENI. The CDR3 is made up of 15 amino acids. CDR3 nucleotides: TGTGCCAGCTCGGGAACGGTGGGTCTGAATTCACCCCTCCACTTT. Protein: CASSGTVGLNSPLHF.

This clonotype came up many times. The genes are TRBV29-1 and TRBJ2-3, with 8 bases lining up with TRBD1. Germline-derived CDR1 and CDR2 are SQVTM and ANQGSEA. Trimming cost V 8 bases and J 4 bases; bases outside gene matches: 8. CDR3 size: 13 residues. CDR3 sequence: CSYSLDRADTQYF. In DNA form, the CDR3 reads TGCAGCTATAGCCTGGACAGGGCAGATACGCAGTATTTT.

The CDR3 loop reads CASSLDRGAEQFF. The CDR3 DNA sequence: TGTGCCAGCAGCTTAGATAGGGGCGCTGAGCAGTTCTTC. The genes are TRBV11-1 and TRBJ2-1, with D possibly TRBD1 on 5 matching bases. Trimming cost V 1 base and J 9 bases, with 10 bases left between them. This CDR3 spans 13 amino acids. Germline CDR1 is SGHAT and CDR2 is FQDESV (reference sequence). Full variable domain (rest looked up from reference TRBV11-1 and TRBJ2-1): EAEVAQSPRYKITEKSQAVAFWCDPISGHATLYWYRQILGQGPELLVQFQDESVVDDSQLPKDRFSAERLKGVDSTLKIQPAELGDSAMYLCASSLDRGAEQFFGPGTRLTVL.